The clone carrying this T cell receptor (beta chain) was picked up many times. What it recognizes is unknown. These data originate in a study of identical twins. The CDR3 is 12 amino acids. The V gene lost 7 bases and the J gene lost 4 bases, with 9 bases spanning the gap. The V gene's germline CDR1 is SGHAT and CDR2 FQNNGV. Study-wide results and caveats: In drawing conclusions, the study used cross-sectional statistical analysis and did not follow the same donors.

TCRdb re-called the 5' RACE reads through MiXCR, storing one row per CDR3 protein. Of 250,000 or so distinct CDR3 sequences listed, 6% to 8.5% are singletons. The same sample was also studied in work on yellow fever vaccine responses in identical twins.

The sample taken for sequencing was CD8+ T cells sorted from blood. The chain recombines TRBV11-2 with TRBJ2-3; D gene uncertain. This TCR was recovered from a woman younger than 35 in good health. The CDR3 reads CASTSVSDTQYF. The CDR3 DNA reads TGTGCCAGCACGTCCGTTTCAGATACGCAGTATTTT.